One and the same sample provided the 5 T cell receptor beta chains below, sequenced in a study of early T cells in non-severe SARS-CoV-2 infection. Using its own MiXCR run on the 5' RACE reads, TCRdb lists one record per CDR3 protein. The data contain some 82,000 distinct CDR3 sequences, 9.5% to 13% of them singletons. Material for sequencing was whole blood. These receptors were taken from an adult who was a healthcare worker with PCR-confirmed SARS-CoV-2 infection or an uninfected control (not recorded which).

The chain employs TRBV9 and TRBJ2-7, with 12 bases matching TRBD2. The CDR3 length is 14 residues. Trimming took 4 bases from V and 5 from J; bases not matched to a gene: 4. Germline CDR1 is SGDLS and CDR2 is YYNGEE. DNA for the CDR3: TGTGCCAGCAGCAGATCTAGCGGGAGGGACGAGCAGTACTTC. Its protein product is CASSRSSGRDEQYF.

This clonotype was observed at least ten times. The chain has TRBV27 and TRBJ2-3; D gene uncertain. The CDR3 has 14 residues. The germline V gene encodes CDR1 MNHEY and CDR2 SMNVEV (reference sequence). Trimming removed 3 bases at V and 2 bases at J, with 9 bases between. The CDR3 DNA sequence: TGTGCCAGCAGTTTCGGCCTAAACACAGATACGCAGTATTTT. It specifies CASSFGLNTDTQYF.

Ten or more counts support this clonotype. This chain joins TRBV5-1 and TRBJ2-7; D not resolved. This CDR3 is 14 amino acids long. The germline CDR1 and CDR2 sequences are SGHRS and YFSETQ. The V gene lost 1 base and the J gene lost 2 bases, with 10 bases spanning the gap. In DNA form, the CDR3 reads TGCGCCAGCAGCTTGAAACAGTTTCCCTACGAGCAGTACTTC. Translated: CASSLKQFPYEQYF.

There are many counts of this clonotype. The rearrangement joins TRBV12-3 or TRBV12-4 to TRBJ1-1; a possible D gene is TRBD1 (5 bases). V lost 2 bases to trimming and J lost 3 bases, with 16 bases between them. This CDR3 is built from 16 residues. The CDR3 reads CASSLMAGLVHTEAFF. The CDR3 DNA sequence: TGTGCCAGCAGTTTAATGGCAGGGCTTGTACACACTGAAGCTTTCTTT.

This clonotype was counted many times. DNA of the CDR3: TGTGCCAGCAGTTTCGGACAGCCGGGAGCTCGCGAGCAGTACTTC. It yields the protein CASSFGQPGAREQYF. This sequence joins TRBV2 and TRBJ2-7; the D gene could be TRBD1 or TRBD2 (6 bases each). CDR1 and CDR2 (germline): SNHLY, FYNNEI. Trimming cost V 5 bases and J 6 bases, with 20 bases left between them. The CDR3 spans 15 residues.